This T cell receptor beta chain was sequenced for a study of siplizumab effects on memory and regulatory T cells. Study results and limitations: Siplizumab significantly lowered the alloreactive sequences that could be traced to unstimulated CD4+ memory cells. Neither a naive nor a memory phenotype was assignable to roughly 80-97% of proliferating CD4+ or CD8+ clones. In siplizumab conditions, mappable alloreactive CD4+ clones averaged about 71% Treg-derived, against around 30% in controls.

Some clones are missing from TCRdb's copy, which holds only in-frame ones; the method was immunoSEQ multiplex PCR. The sample yields about 56,000 clones, around 97% seen once. To note about this clone: Its target is unknown.

Among a few donor pairs, the unstimulated naive, memory, effector memory and TEMRA subsets underwent sequencing. Germline CDR1 and CDR2: SEHNR and FQNEAQ (reference sequence). This CDR3 is 15 amino acids long. The V gene lost 1 base and the J gene lost 2 bases, with 11 bases spanning the gap. This TCR was sampled from a human donor in good health. This sequence joins TRBV7-9 and TRBJ1-1; maybe TRBD1 (6 bases). What was sequenced was naive CD8+ T cells sorted from blood. The CDR3 DNA sequence: TGTGCCAGCAGCTTAGTGGGGGGGCCCAACACTGAAGCTTTCTTT. Protein product: CASSLVGGPNTEAFF.